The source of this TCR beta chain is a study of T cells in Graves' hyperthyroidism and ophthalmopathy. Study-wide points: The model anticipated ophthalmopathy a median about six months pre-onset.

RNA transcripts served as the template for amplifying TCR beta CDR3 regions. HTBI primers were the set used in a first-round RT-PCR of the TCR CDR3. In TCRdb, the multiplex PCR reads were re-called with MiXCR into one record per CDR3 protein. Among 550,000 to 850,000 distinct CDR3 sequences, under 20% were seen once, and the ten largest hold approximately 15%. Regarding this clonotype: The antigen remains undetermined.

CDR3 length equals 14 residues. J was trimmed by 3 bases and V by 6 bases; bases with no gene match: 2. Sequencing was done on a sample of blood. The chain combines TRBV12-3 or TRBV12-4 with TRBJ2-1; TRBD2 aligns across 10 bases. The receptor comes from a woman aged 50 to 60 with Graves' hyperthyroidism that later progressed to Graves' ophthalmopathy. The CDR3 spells CASRGTSVYNEQFF. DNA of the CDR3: TGTGCCAGCAGGGGGACTAGCGTCTACAATGAGCAGTTCTTC.